This TCR beta chain was found in a study of identical twins. This clonotype occurred a few times. The CDR3 length is 15 residues. The ends were cut back, 1 base at V and 1 base at J, with 10 bases in the middle. Germline V CDR1 and CDR2: SEHNR, FQNEAQ (reference sequence). Via MiXCR, TCRdb re-called the 5' RACE reads, giving one row per CDR3 protein. There are approximately 700,000 distinct CDR3 sequences in the sample; roughly 18% occur only once, and around 13% lies in the top ten. These data also featured in a second study, about T cells expressing NK-cell markers. As reported in that work: These clonotypes also led the CD3+CD56-NKG2C+ fraction in several donors.

V gene TRBV7-9 combines with J gene TRBJ1-1; D is undetermined. The material sequenced was PBMCs. This TCR came from a woman aged 18 to 35 in good health. The CDR3 loop reads CASSLVASWNTEAFF. CDR3 nucleotides: TGTGCCAGCAGCTTAGTGGCCTCATGGAACACTGAAGCTTTCTTT.